These 27 T cell receptor beta chains originate from one sample sequenced in a study of blood T cell repertoires in COVID-19. The assay was immunoSEQ multiplex PCR, and TCRdb's table has in-frame clones only and misses some. The repertoire holds under 200,000 clones, with roughly 90% as singletons. The specimen sequenced was peripheral blood. The source of these receptors is a middle-aged man with acute or convalescent COVID-19.

V usage is TRBV7-3 and J usage is TRBJ2-1; a possible D gene is TRBD2 (5 bases). With 1 base removed from V and 3 bases from J, the gap between germline ends came to 13 bases. CDR1 SGHTA and CDR2 FQGTGA come from the germline V gene. The CDR3 runs to 16 residues. The CDR3 DNA reads as TGTGCCAGCAGCTTAAATCGAGGAGGTCGCTACAATGAGCAGTTCTTC. This sequence encodes CASSLNRGGRYNEQFF.

The genes are TRBV28 and TRBJ2-7; 16 bases match TRBD2. The CDR3 spans 17 residues. The V segment lost 6 bases and the J segment 5 bases; nucleotides outside the gene matches: 10. Germline CDR1 and CDR2: MDHEN and SYDVKM. CDR3 DNA: TGTGCCAGCAGCCCCCTAGGGACTAGCGGGAGGGCCGACGAGCAGTACTTC. It codes for CASSPLGTSGRADEQYF.

This chain uses TRBV11-2 with TRBJ1-2, with no clear D. CDR3 length: 13 amino acids. Germline CDR1 and CDR2: SGHAT and FQNNGV. V gave up 5 bases and J gave up 3 bases, with 10 bases separating them. For the CDR3, the DNA is TGTGCCAGCAGCCCGGGTTTGGACTATGGCTACACCTTC. Its translation: CASSPGLDYGYTF.

This chain links TRBV5-1 with TRBJ2-5; 10 bases are shared with TRBD1. This CDR3 has 15 amino acids. Germline V gene sequence: CDR1 SGHRS, CDR2 YFSETQ. The junction had 5 bases not matched to a gene; V was cut back by 1 base and J by 5 bases. The CDR3 protein is CASSLPDRGWETQYF. The CDR3 bases are TGCGCCAGCAGCTTGCCGGACAGGGGGTGGGAGACCCAGTACTTC.

The chain carries TRBV5-1 and TRBJ2-2; 10 bases map to TRBD1. CDR3 length equals 17 residues. Germline lookup yields CDR1 SGHRS and CDR2 YFSETQ. J was trimmed by 4 bases and V by 0 bases; bases with no gene match: 6. The CDR3 DNA sequence: TGCGCCAGCAGCTTGGCGACAGGGGGCGCAGGCACCGGGGAGCTGTTTTTT. Translated, it gives CASSLATGGAGTGELFF.

The chain links TRBV6-5 to TRBJ2-1; TRBD2 matches at 7 bases. Germline V gene lookup returns CDR1 MNHEY and CDR2 SVGAGI. V lost 6 bases to trimming and J lost 3 bases; unmatched junction nucleotides: 8. The CDR3 loop spans 15 amino acids. The chain's CDR3 is CASRLRLAGYNEQFF. The CDR3, as DNA: TGTGCCAGCAGACTCAGACTAGCCGGCTACAATGAGCAGTTCTTC.

The chain joins TRBV19 to TRBJ2-1, with 8 bases lining up with TRBD2. The CDR3 totals 15 residues. Germline CDR1 LNHDA, CDR2 SQIVND (reference sequence). The ends lost 6 bases at V and 5 bases at J; junction bases unmatched: 9. The CDR3 region has the DNA TGTGCCAGTAGCCGATGGACTAGCCCTAACAATGAGCAGTTCTTC. Translating it yields CASSRWTSPNNEQFF.

V and J are TRBV7-9 and TRBJ2-2, with TRBD2 identical over 9 bases. Looked up from germline, CDR1 is SEHNR and CDR2 is FQNEAQ (reference sequence). The CDR3 runs to 17 residues. The trim removed 2 bases at V and 5 bases at J, leaving 9 bases unmatched. The CDR3 bases are TGTGCCAGCAGCTTATTGCGCGGGGGGGCCGCTACCGGGGAGCTGTTTTTT. Residues: CASSLLRGGAATGELFF.

This chain links TRBV29-1 with TRBJ2-2; 7 bases are a match to TRBD1. Germline V gives CDR1 SQVTM, CDR2 ANQGSEA. V dropped 4 bases and J dropped 8; count of bases not matched to a gene: 7. The CDR3 is made up of 13 amino acids. CDR3: CSVVTGSRGELFF. The CDR3 DNA sequence: TGCAGCGTTGTGACAGGGTCCAGGGGGGAGCTGTTTTTT.

The chain has TRBV2 and TRBJ1-1, with D unclear. The germline gives CDR1 SNHLY, CDR2 FYNNEI. The V end was cut by 3 bases, the J end by 3 bases, with 8 bases between. CDR3 size: 13 residues. As DNA, the CDR3 is TGTGCCAGCAGTGAGAGTAGATACACTGAAGCTTTCTTT. Translated: CASSESRYTEAFF.

The chain combines TRBV28 with TRBJ1-4; 12 bases map to TRBD1. V was pared by 5 bases and J by 16 bases, with 20 bases of the junction left unmatched. Germline loops: CDR1 MDHEN, CDR2 SYDVKM. The CDR3 is 17 amino acids. CDR3 coding DNA: TGTGCCAGCAGTCTTTACCCCTCCGGGACAGGGGGCGCCCAGCCGTTTTTT. The encoded protein is CASSLYPSGTGGAQPFF. Together with reference TRBV28 and TRBJ1-4, the CDR3 gives the full variable domain: DVKVTQSSRYLVKRTGEKVFLECVQDMDHENMFWYRQDPGLGLRLIYFSYDVKMKEKGDIPEGYSVSREKKERFSLILESASTNQTSMYLCASSLYPSGTGGAQPFFGSGTQLSVL.

The chain has TRBV7-3 and TRBJ1-3, with D unresolved. Trimming removed 5 bases from V and 1 base from J, with 12 bases in between. This CDR3 region has 15 residues. Germline V lookup: CDR1 SGHTA, CDR2 FQGTGA. The CDR3 region has the DNA TGTGCCAGCAGCCTCGGGATAGGATCTGGAAACACCATATATTTT. Its translation: CASSLGIGSGNTIYF.

The chain is built from TRBV30 and TRBJ1-2; tentatively, D is TRBD1 (5 bases). The CDR3 totals 16 residues. V dropped 3 bases and J dropped 6 bases, with 23 bases sitting between them. Germline CDR1 reads GTSNPN; CDR2 reads SVGIG (reference sequence). The CDR3 sequence: CAWRRGGGWRIDGYTF. CDR3 sequence (DNA): TGTGCCTGGAGGCGCGGTGGGGGGTGGAGGATCGATGGCTACACCTTC.

The count of this clone is one. The DNA for the CDR3 is TGTGCCAGCAGCCCTCTGGGGGCATCTGGAAACACCATATATTTT. This codes for CASSPLGASGNTIYF. V and J are TRBV9 and TRBJ1-3, with D perhaps matching TRBD1 (6 bases). The CDR3 runs 15 residues. Germline loops: CDR1 SGDLS, CDR2 YYNGEE. V was clipped by 4 bases and J by 1 base, with 12 bases between them.

In this sample, this clone turned up once. V gene TRBV5-4 combines with J gene TRBJ1-1, with D tentatively TRBD1 (6 bases). CDR1 and CDR2 from the germline V gene are SGHNT and YYREEE (reference sequence). Trimming pared 0 bases from V and 0 bases from J, leaving 15 bases between. CDR3 length equals 17 residues. CDR3 loop: CASSLGAGVFMNTEAFF. In DNA form, the CDR3 reads TGTGCCAGCAGCTTGGGGGCAGGGGTGTTCATGAACACTGAAGCTTTCTTT.

The chain is built from TRBV3-1 (or the pseudogene TRBV3-2) and TRBJ2-2, with TRBD1 identical over 8 bases. The V segment lost 3 bases and the J segment 6 bases; nucleotides outside the gene matches: 6. Per the germline V gene, CDR1 is LGHDT and CDR2 is YNNKEL (reference sequence). This CDR3 region has 15 residues. The CDR3 DNA sequence: TGTGCCAGCAGCCAGATAAACAGGGGGTCCGGGGAGCTGTTTTTT. It codes for CASSQINRGSGELFF.

The chain couples TRBV7-2 to TRBJ2-7; the match to TRBD2 covers 9 bases. In germline, CDR1 is SGHTA, CDR2 FQGNSA. Trimming took 2 bases from V and 3 from J; bases not matched to a gene: 5. The length of the CDR3 is 15 residues. DNA for the CDR3: TGTGCCAGCAGCTTATCAGTTAGCGGGGGCTACGAGCAGTACGTC. Translating gives CASSLSVSGGYEQYV.

The rearrangement links TRBV28 to TRBJ1-4; TRBD1 matches 7 bases. The CDR3 is 14 residues long. Germline V gene lookup returns CDR1 MDHEN and CDR2 SYDVKM. V was pared by 7 bases and J by 7 bases, with 9 bases of the junction left unmatched. This CDR3 reads CASTLEGAGEKLFF. CDR3 sequence (DNA): TGTGCCAGCACCTTGGAGGGGGCGGGTGAAAAACTGTTTTTT.

This clone was observed a single time. The chain couples TRBV13 to TRBJ2-1; D ambiguous. Germline V gene sequence: CDR1 PRHDT, CDR2 FYEKMQ (reference sequence). This CDR3 has 15 residues. Trimming removed 6 bases at V and 0 bases at J, with 12 bases between. CDR3 protein: CASSPQRSSYNEQFF. DNA of the CDR3: TGTGCCAGCAGTCCCCAGCGCAGCTCCTACAATGAGCAGTTCTTC.

The rearrangement links TRBV7-8 to TRBJ1-2, with 7 bases identical to TRBD1. The CDR3 runs 15 residues. Germline V gene data show CDR1 as SGHVS and CDR2 as FQNEAQ. Trimming cost V 5 bases and J 2 bases; bases outside gene matches: 8. CDR3 DNA sequence: TGTGCCAGCAGCGCCCGGGGACAGTCGAACTATGGCTACACCTTC. It is translated as CASSARGQSNYGYTF. The complete variable domain, with remaining parts taken from reference TRBV7-8 and TRBJ1-2, reads GAGVSQSPRYKVAKRGQDVALRCDPISGHVSLFWYQQALGQGPEFLTYFQNEAQLDKSGLPSDRFFAERPEGSVSTLKIQRTQQEDSAVYLCASSARGQSNYGYTFGSGTRLTVV.

The rearrangement joins TRBV2 to TRBJ2-7, with 12 bases identical to TRBD2. Per the germline V gene, CDR1 is SNHLY and CDR2 is FYNNEI. CDR3 length: 14 amino acids. Trimming cost V 4 bases and J 3 bases; bases outside gene matches: 1. CDR3 residues: CASSGTSGNYEQYF. Here the CDR3 DNA reads TGTGCCAGCAGTGGGACTAGCGGGAACTACGAGCAGTACTTC.

The chain carries TRBV14 and TRBJ2-3, with 7 bases matching TRBD2. With 1 base clipped from V and 2 bases from J, the junction kept 9 bases outside the gene matches. The CDR3 extends over 17 amino acids. Germline V gives CDR1 SGHDN, CDR2 FVKESK. Written as DNA, the CDR3 is TGTGCCAGCAGCCAAGTGGGCCTAGCGGTTTACACAGATACGCAGTATTTT. This codes for CASSQVGLAVYTDTQYF.

J is TRBJ2-1 and V is TRBV5-3, with TRBD1 matching 8 bases. TRBV5-3 is known as an ORF, though its function is uncertain. Germline trimming cut 6 bases from V and 6 bases from J; bases unmatched to any gene: 20. The CDR3 totals 18 residues. For the CDR3, the DNA is TGTGCCAGAAAAGTAGAGGGAGAGACAGGGGAACCCCTCAATGAGCAGTTCTTC. Encoded protein: CARKVEGETGEPLNEQFF.

The chain employs TRBV7-3 and TRBJ2-3; TRBD1 agrees at 9 bases. Unmatched junction bases numbered 9, after V lost 5 bases and J lost 6 bases. There are 15 residues in the CDR3. Germline CDR1 SGHTA, CDR2 FQGTGA. The CDR3: CASSILTGGSDTQYF. The CDR3 DNA reads as TGTGCCAGCAGCATCCTGACAGGGGGGTCCGATACGCAGTATTTT.

The V call is TRBV4-2, the J call TRBJ1-4; 7 bases match TRBD1. Germline CDR1 and CDR2: LGHNA and YNFKEQ. The ends lost 1 base at V and 8 bases at J; junction bases unmatched: 7. The CDR3 loop spans 15 amino acids. Written as DNA, the CDR3 is TGTGCCAGCAGCCAAGCAGATGACAGGGCCGAAAAACTGTTTTTT. Residues: CASSQADDRAEKLFF.

Only one count was recorded for this clone. J is TRBJ1-1 and V is TRBV10-3, with no clear D. V lost 7 bases and J lost 5, with 14 bases in between. Germline V lookup: CDR1 ENHRY, CDR2 SYGVKD. This CDR3 has 13 residues. The chain's CDR3 is CAITGGVWTEAFF. CDR3 in DNA: TGTGCCATCACCGGCGGGGTCTGGACTGAAGCTTTCTTT.

The V gene is TRBV7-3, the J gene TRBJ2-5; D is possibly TRBD2 (5 bases). This CDR3 contains 14 residues. Germline CDR1 is SGHTA and CDR2 is FQGTGA. V lost 5 bases and J lost 3, with 13 bases in between. The CDR3 loop reads CASSASGLKETQYF. The CDR3 coding sequence is TGTGCCAGCAGCGCCTCGGGGTTGAAAGAGACCCAGTACTTC.